Listed below are T cell receptor beta chains from one sample, sequenced in a study of T cell responses to AZD1222 COVID-19 vaccine. The protocol was immunoSEQ multiplex PCR, while the TCRdb copy is restricted to in-frame clones and leaves out a portion. The sample carries more than 110,000 clones, over 75% recorded once. The material sequenced was peripheral blood, taken on day 0 of AZD1222 vaccination. These receptors were taken from an adult in good health. CDR3s include the opening cysteine and the closing phenylalanine or tryptophan. A D gene is named only where the DNA matches it firmly. The size entry is marked missing in some rows and otherwise reads once, few, many or a size class.

V gene: TRBV15
CDR3 length: 18
J gene: TRBJ1-2
D gene: -
clone size: once
CDR3 protein: CATSRERPTIDGNYGYTF
CDR3 DNA: TGTGCCACCAGCAGAGAACGGCCAACAATCGACGGAAACTATGGCTACACCTTC

V gene: TRBV28
CDR3 length: 15
J gene: TRBJ2-7
D gene: TRBD2
clone size: -
CDR3 protein: CASSPGLADLYEQYF
CDR3 DNA: TGTGCCAGCAGTCCGGGACTAGCGGACTTGTACGAGCAGTACTTC

V gene: TRBV3-1/TRBV3-2
CDR3 length: 15
J gene: TRBJ2-3
D gene: TRBD2
clone size: -
CDR3 protein: CASSLLAGGGDTQYF
CDR3 DNA: TGTGCCAGCAGCCTACTAGCGGGAGGTGGAGATACGCAGTATTTT

V gene: TRBV18
CDR3 length: 13
J gene: TRBJ1-1
D gene: -
clone size: -
CDR3 protein: CASSPRTRGIAFF
CDR3 DNA: TGTGCCAGCTCACCCAGGACGAGGGGGATAGCTTTCTTT

V gene: TRBV6-1
CDR3 length: 15
J gene: TRBJ2-5
D gene: -
clone size: -
CDR3 protein: CASSESVLVLETQYF
CDR3 DNA: TGTGCCAGCAGTGAAAGTGTGTTAGTTCTAGAGACCCAGTACTTC

V gene: TRBV28
CDR3 length: 14
J gene: TRBJ1-1
D gene: -
clone size: -
CDR3 protein: CASTDRSMNTEAFF
CDR3 DNA: TGTGCCAGCACCGACAGGTCCATGAACACTGAAGCTTTCTTT

V gene: TRBV6-5
CDR3 length: 14
J gene: TRBJ2-7
D gene: -
clone size: -
CDR3 protein: CASSYSGGSYEQYF
CDR3 DNA: TGTGCCAGCAGTTACTCTGGGGGGTCCTACGAGCAGTACTTC

V gene: TRBV19
CDR3 length: 13
J gene: TRBJ1-1
D gene: -
clone size: -
CDR3 protein: CASSLVGLAEAFF
CDR3 DNA: TGTGCCAGTAGCCTCGTGGGTCTGGCTGAAGCTTTCTTT

V gene: TRBV20-1
CDR3 length: 8
J gene: TRBJ1-4
D gene: -
clone size: -
CDR3 protein: CSAGDGRF
CDR3 DNA: TGCAGTGCTGGGGACGGGCGCTTT

V gene: TRBV28
CDR3 length: 14
J gene: TRBJ1-2
D gene: -
clone size: -
CDR3 protein: CASRDRSVAYGYTF
CDR3 DNA: TGTGCCAGCAGAGACAGGTCCGTCGCCTATGGCTACACCTTC